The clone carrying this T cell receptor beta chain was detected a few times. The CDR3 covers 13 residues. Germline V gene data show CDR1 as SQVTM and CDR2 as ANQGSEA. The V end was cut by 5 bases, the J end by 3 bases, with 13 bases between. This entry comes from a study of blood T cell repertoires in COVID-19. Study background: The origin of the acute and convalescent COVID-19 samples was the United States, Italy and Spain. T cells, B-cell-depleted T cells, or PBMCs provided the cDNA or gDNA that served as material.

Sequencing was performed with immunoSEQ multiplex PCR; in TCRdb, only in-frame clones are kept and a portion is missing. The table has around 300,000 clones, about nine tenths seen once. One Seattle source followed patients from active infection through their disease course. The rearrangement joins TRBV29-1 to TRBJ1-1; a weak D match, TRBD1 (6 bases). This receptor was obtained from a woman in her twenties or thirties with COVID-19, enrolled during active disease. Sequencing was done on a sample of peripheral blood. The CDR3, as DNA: TGCAGCGTTCAATCGGGGGGCGACACTGAAGCTTTCTTT. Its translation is CSVQSGGDTEAFF.